This TCR beta chain was captured in a study of T-cell reconstitution after alpha-beta-depleted transplantation in children listed by TCRdb under 2016. About the full investigation: The study quantitatively tracked T-cell immune reconstitution after TCRalphabeta/CD19-depleted allogeneic hematopoietic cell transplantation in children using TCR repertoire profiling. Summary of the overall study and its limitations: The apparently early recovery of alphabetaT-cell counts about two months after transplant reportedly depended on only several hundred rapidly expanded clones that came from non-depleted graft cells. In some patients, the high TCRbeta diversity seen at day 60 was put down to recipient T cells and intrathymic progenitors that had survived conditioning. Over the following months the frequencies of hyperexpanded clones went down, and after one year T-cell counts and TCRbeta diversity were mostly credited to newly produced T cells.

Libraries were made using PCR. The listed sequencing device is Illumina HiSeq 2500. TCR libraries were prepared with molecular barcoding, using unique molecular identifiers to normalize TCRbeta repertoire quantification. TCRdb took the public reads, trimmed them with fastp at Q25, ran MiXCR for clone calling and kept in-frame beta chains. Rows are unified per CDR3 protein, each entry keeping the most common DNA and genes. The sample has approximately 500,000 distinct CDR3 sequences on record, roughly a tenth of them singletons. About 2.1% of the sample is held by the ten biggest clonotypes. V is shortened by 5 bases, J by 0 bases, and the region joining them spans 8 bases. According to the germline V gene, CDR1 reads MDHEN and CDR2 reads SYDVKM. The CDR3 holds 14 amino acids from the cysteine to the phenylalanine. The DNA shown is the 42-base CDR3, in frame from base 1. According to the study, the label for this sample's treatment or condition signals: allogeneic hematopoietic cell transplantation with graft depleted of TCRalphabeta T cells and CD19 B cells. The transplant recipients were children given TCRalphabeta/CD19-depleted allogeneic hematopoietic cell grafts.

This clonotype was observed once. What antigen it recognizes has not been identified. Within one base of it there is no much larger clone, and no base qualities were kept. One read represents weak support. The clonotype originates from a child aged 2-15 years with inherited bone marrow failure, due to receive a stem cell transplant. Sequencing used PBMCs, obtained before TCRalphabeta/CD19-depleted stem cell transplant. This chain is built from TRBV28 and TRBJ2-1; 5 matching bases give a weak D call of TRBD2. The CDR3 region reads CASSGAVSYNEQFF. The nucleotide sequence is given as TGTGCCAGCAGTGGAGCGGTCTCCTACAATGAGCAGTTCTTC.